The 14 T cell receptor beta chains below all came from one sample that was sequenced in a study of blood T cell repertoires in COVID-19. Sequencing was performed with immunoSEQ multiplex PCR; in TCRdb, only in-frame clones are kept and a portion is missing. The sample includes around 99,000 clones, 70% to 90% of them seen just once. The source material was peripheral blood. The receptor source for this set is a woman aged 60-75 years with acute or convalescent COVID-19.

CDR3 loop: CASSPDRGDTEAFF. CDR3 DNA sequence: TGTGCCAGCAGTCCAGACAGGGGGGACACTGAAGCTTTCTTT. The chain carries TRBV28 and TRBJ1-1; 9 nucleotides agree with TRBD1. Germline V lookup: CDR1 MDHEN, CDR2 SYDVKM. The CDR3 is made up of 14 amino acids. Trimming cost V 5 bases and J 3 bases; bases outside gene matches: 4. Full variable domain (remainder filled in from reference TRBV28 and TRBJ1-1): DVKVTQSSRYLVKRTGEKVFLECVQDMDHENMFWYRQDPGLGLRLIYFSYDVKMKEKGDIPEGYSVSREKKERFSLILESASTNQTSMYLCASSPDRGDTEAFFGQGTRLTVV.

V usage is TRBV27 and J usage is TRBJ1-2, with a tentative D call TRBD1 (6 bases). CDR1 and CDR2 from the germline V gene are MNHEY and SMNVEV (reference sequence). V gave up 6 bases and J gave up 6 bases, with 17 bases separating them. CDR3 size: 14 residues. This CDR3 is CASSYTGGQHGYTF. In DNA form, the CDR3 reads TGTGCCAGCAGCTATACCGGGGGGCAACATGGCTACACCTTC.

The gene calls are TRBV9 and TRBJ2-7; 14 bases match TRBD2. The CDR3 covers 15 residues. The V and J ends lost 3 bases and 7 bases, in that order; junction bases with no gene match: 6. Germline CDR1 reads SGDLS; CDR2 reads YYNGEE. This CDR3 is CASSAGLAGEVEQYF. Written as DNA, the CDR3 is TGTGCCAGCAGCGCGGGACTAGCGGGAGAGGTGGAGCAGTACTTC.

The rearrangement links TRBV9 to TRBJ2-2; 7 nucleotides align to TRBD1. V gave up 4 bases and J gave up 8 bases; unmatched junction bases: 8. There are 14 residues in the CDR3. CDR1 SGDLS and CDR2 YYNGEE come from the germline V gene. The chain's CDR3 is CASSRQGRAGELFF. In nucleotides, the CDR3 is TGTGCCAGCAGCCGACAGGGACGGGCTGGGGAGCTGTTTTTT.

The rearrangement links TRBV7-3 to TRBJ2-1; TRBD2 aligns across 11 bases. The germline V gene has CDR1 SGHTA and CDR2 FQGTGA. V was pared by 4 bases and J by 7 bases, with 6 bases of the junction left unmatched. The CDR3 is 15 residues long. The CDR3 spells CASSSLSGRGNEQFF. The CDR3, as DNA: TGTGCCAGCAGCTCTCTTAGCGGGAGGGGTAATGAGCAGTTCTTC.

The V gene is TRBV6-5, the J gene TRBJ2-7; the D is unclear. V was clipped by 6 bases and J by 2 bases, with 5 bases between them. In germline, CDR1 is MNHEY, CDR2 SVGAGI. The CDR3 is made up of 11 amino acids. This CDR3 is CASSQTYEQYF. CDR3 bases: TGTGCCAGCAGCCAGACCTACGAGCAGTACTTC.

The chain uses TRBV14 and TRBJ2-1; 13 bases fit TRBD2. CDR1 and CDR2 (germline): SGHDN, FVKESK. The CDR3 length is 17 residues. Trimming took 5 bases from V and 10 from J; bases not matched to a gene: 14. The chain's CDR3 is CASSELPGLAGTGEQFF. The CDR3 DNA reads as TGTGCCAGCAGCGAGCTGCCGGGACTAGCGGGGACCGGAGAGCAGTTCTTC.

This chain connects TRBV5-1 to TRBJ1-6; D remains ambiguous. Germline values: CDR1 SGHRS, CDR2 YFSETQ. This CDR3 is built from 14 residues. The V gene lost 0 bases and the J gene lost 7 bases, with 8 bases spanning the gap. CDR3 amino acids: CASSLEGGNSPLHF. The CDR3 DNA sequence: TGCGCCAGCAGCTTGGAAGGCGGAAATTCACCCCTCCACTTT.

This clone appeared a few times. V is TRBV20-1 and J is TRBJ1-1; D may be TRBD1 (6 bases). Per the germline V gene, CDR1 is DFQATT and CDR2 is SNEGSKA (reference sequence). The ends were cut back, 3 bases at V and 3 bases at J, with 11 bases in the middle. CDR3 length: 13 residues. The CDR3 sequence is CSASGAGDTEAFF. CDR3 DNA sequence: TGCAGTGCTAGTGGGGCAGGGGACACTGAAGCTTTCTTT.

This clone came up once. The chain recombines TRBV2 with TRBJ2-6; a possible D gene is TRBD2 (6 bases). Germline-derived CDR1 and CDR2 are SNHLY and FYNNEI. The CDR3 extends over 15 amino acids. V lost 4 bases and J 5 bases, leaving 12 bases between the germline ends. The CDR3 sequence: CASSAGGIRANVLTF. The CDR3 DNA is TGTGCCAGCAGTGCCGGGGGAATAAGGGCCAACGTCCTGACTTTC.

This clone was counted a few times. The rearrangement joins TRBV2 to TRBJ1-2; D remains unclear. This CDR3 spans 16 amino acids. Trimming removed 6 bases from V and 4 bases from J, with 21 bases in between. The germline gives CDR1 SNHLY, CDR2 FYNNEI. The CDR3 DNA reads as TGTGCCAGCAGGGCCGAACGGGAGCCGACTACCTATGGCTACACCTTC. It is translated as CASRAEREPTTYGYTF. Full variable domain (rest looked up from reference TRBV2 and TRBJ1-2): EPEVTQTPSHQVTQMGQEVILRCVPISNHLYFYWYRQILGQKVEFLVSFYNNEISEKSEIFDDQFSVERPDGSNFTLKIRSTKLEDSAMYFCASRAEREPTTYGYTFGSGTRLTVV.

CDR3 sequence: CASSQSWIRGEKLFF. CDR3 sequence (DNA): TGTGCCAGCAGCCAATCGTGGATTCGGGGTGAAAAACTGTTTTTT. The rearrangement joins TRBV16 to TRBJ1-4; D unclear. The CDR3 contains 15 residues. Looked up from germline, CDR1 is KGHSY and CDR2 is FQNENV. Trimming took off 0 bases at V and 7 bases at J, with 12 bases between the two ends. The entire variable domain, with the rest obtained from reference TRBV16 and TRBJ1-4, is as follows: GEEVAQTPKHLVRGEGQKAKLYCAPIKGHSYVFWYQQVLKNEFKFLISFQNENVFDETGMPKERFSAKCLPNSPCSLEIQATKLEDSAVYFCASSQSWIRGEKLFFGSGTQLSVL.

In this sample, this clone turned up a few times. This chain joins TRBV13 and TRBJ2-7, with 12 bases lining up with TRBD2. This CDR3 region has 16 residues. With 4 bases clipped from V and 1 base from J, the junction kept 5 bases outside the gene matches. Germline V lookup: CDR1 PRHDT, CDR2 FYEKMQ (reference sequence). The CDR3 DNA sequence: TGTGCCAGCAGCTCCAGGGGACTAGCGGGTTCCTACGAGCAGTACTTC. Translating gives CASSSRGLAGSYEQYF.

The V call is TRBV11-3, the J call TRBJ2-3; TRBD1 is a possible D gene (6 bases). V was trimmed by 2 bases and J by 5 bases, leaving 11 bases between them. CDR1 and CDR2 (germline): SGHNT, YENEEA. This CDR3 spans 14 amino acids. In DNA, the CDR3 is TGTGCCAGCAGCTTACAGGGGCCGGGAGATACGCAGTATTTT. Amino acid sequence: CASSLQGPGDTQYF.